The 9 T cell receptor beta chains presented below share a single source sample, sequenced in a study of blood T cell repertoires in COVID-19. Profiled with immunoSEQ multiplex PCR; TCRdb holds only in-frame clones, not every one. The data contain about 170,000 clones, 86% of them singletons. The specimen sequenced was peripheral blood. The receptors here all came from a woman aged 60-75 years with COVID-19, enrolled during active disease.

The chain links TRBV7-2 to TRBJ2-7, with D tentatively TRBD1 (5 bases). Germline CDR1 reads SGHTA; CDR2 reads FQGNSA. The CDR3 loop spans 13 amino acids. V was pared by 4 bases and J by 4 bases, with 11 bases between. For the CDR3, the DNA is TGTGCCAGCAGCTGGGGCAGGGAATACGAGCAGTACTTC. It encodes CASSWGREYEQYF.

The rearrangement joins TRBV29-1 to TRBJ1-1, with TRBD1 matching over 8 bases. The junction had 4 bases not matched to a gene; V was cut back by 7 bases and J by 0 bases. CDR3 length equals 13 residues. The V gene's germline CDR1 is SQVTM and CDR2 ANQGSEA. CDR3 nucleotides: TGCAGCGCCACGACAGGGGTGAACACTGAAGCTTTCTTT. Protein product: CSATTGVNTEAFF.

J is TRBJ1-1 and V is TRBV6-1, with 11 nucleotides matching TRBD1. The V and J ends lost 6 bases and 5 bases, in that order; junction bases with no gene match: 8. The CDR3 length is 15 residues. Germline V lookup: CDR1 MNHNS, CDR2 SASEGT. The CDR3 region is CASSIRRDRGTEAFF. CDR3 sequence (DNA): TGTGCCAGCAGCATCCGAAGGGACAGGGGGACTGAAGCTTTCTTT.

The chain joins TRBV12-5 to TRBJ2-2; 8 bases are a match to TRBD1. CDR1 and CDR2 (germline): LGHNT, FRNRAP. The V segment lost 6 bases and the J segment 5 bases; nucleotides outside the gene matches: 8. The CDR3 extends over 15 amino acids. The CDR3 coding sequence is TGTGCTAGTGGACAAGGACAGGGTAAAACCGGGGAGCTGTTTTTT. This gives the protein CASGQGQGKTGELFF.

V is TRBV5-1 and J is TRBJ2-3; D unclear. Per the germline V gene, CDR1 is SGHRS and CDR2 is YFSETQ. The ends were cut back, 4 bases at V and 4 bases at J, with 7 bases in the middle. The CDR3 loop spans 12 amino acids. CDR3 nucleotides: TGCGCCAGCAGCCCGCACTCAGATACGCAGTATTTT. It specifies CASSPHSDTQYF. The full variable domain, with the rest looked up from reference TRBV5-1 and TRBJ2-3, is KAGVTQTPRYLIKTRGQQVTLSCSPISGHRSVSWYQQTPGQGLQFLFEYFSETQRNKGNFPGRFSGRQFSNSRSEMNVSTLELGDSALYLCASSPHSDTQYFGPGTRLTVL.

V is TRBV7-9 and J is TRBJ2-7; 8 nucleotides line up with TRBD1. Losses at the gene ends were 6 bases for V and 4 bases for J; bases not matched to a gene: 8. The germline gives CDR1 SEHNR, CDR2 FQNEAQ (reference sequence). This CDR3 spans 14 amino acids. CDR3 protein: CASSSSDRGYEQYF. The CDR3 bases are TGTGCCAGCAGTTCAAGTGACAGGGGATACGAGCAGTACTTC.

The rearrangement joins TRBV18 to TRBJ2-2, with 7 bases lining up with TRBD1. The germline V gene encodes CDR1 KGHSH and CDR2 LQKENI. V shed 3 bases, J shed 2 bases, and the junction held 12 bases outside the gene matches. This CDR3 is built from 18 residues. This CDR3 is CASSPRVPGTVNTGELFF. The CDR3 DNA reads as TGTGCCAGCTCACCTCGGGTGCCCGGGACAGTTAACACCGGGGAGCTGTTTTTT.

This CDR3 reads CASSFPGGSDEQYF. CDR3 bases: TGTGCCAGCAGCTTCCCAGGGGGCTCGGACGAGCAGTACTTC. J is TRBJ2-7 and V is TRBV7-2; 8 bases line up with TRBD1. The CDR3 covers 14 residues. V shed 3 bases, J shed 5 bases, and the junction held 6 bases outside the gene matches. CDR1 is SGHTA, CDR2 FQGNSA, per germline.

This clone was observed a few times. V usage is TRBV19 and J usage is TRBJ1-1, with TRBD1 identical over 10 bases. Trimming at V came to 5 bases and at J to 10 bases, leaving 4 bases not matched to a gene. Germline assignment: CDR1 LNHDA and CDR2 SQIVND (reference sequence). The CDR3 contains 12 residues. This CDR3 is CASSLGQGLAFF. CDR3 nucleotides: TGTGCCAGTAGTTTGGGACAGGGGTTAGCTTTCTTT.